Presented here are 13 T cell receptor beta chains from one specimen sequenced in a study of T cell repertoires and HLA-DP antigens. Only in-frame clones appear in the TCRdb table, and some are missing; sequencing was by immunoSEQ multiplex PCR. The sample consists of roughly 70,000 clones, over 75% of them appearing once. No antigen has been assigned to these receptors. Sequencing was done on a sample of CD4+ T cells from PBMCs. These receptors originate from a man in his 60s in good health and CMV-seronegative.

The genes are TRBV5-5 and TRBJ2-2, with 10 bases identical to TRBD1. The length of the CDR3 is 16 residues. The V gene end was trimmed by 0 bases and the J gene end by 4 bases; junction bases not matched to a gene: 3. The V gene's germline CDR1 is SGHKS and CDR2 YYEKEE (reference sequence). The CDR3, as DNA: TGTGCCAGCAGCTTGGGGGACAGGGGACTCACCGGGGAGCTGTTTTTT. Protein product: CASSLGDRGLTGELFF.

The chain employs TRBV29-1 and TRBJ1-1; a possible D gene is TRBD1 (6 bases). The V gene lost 4 bases and the J gene lost 5 bases, with 11 bases spanning the gap. There are 12 residues in the CDR3. Germline CDR1 and CDR2: SQVTM and ANQGSEA. CDR3 sequence (DNA): TGCAGCGTTGTCAGGGGTAGGACTGAAGCTTTCTTT. Protein sequence: CSVVRGRTEAFF. The entire variable domain, with the rest obtained from reference TRBV29-1 and TRBJ1-1, is as follows: SAVISQKPSRDICQRGTSLTIQCQVDSQVTMMFWYRQQPGQSLTLIATANQGSEATYESGFVIDKFPISRPNLTFSTLTVSNMSPEDSSIYLCSVVRGRTEAFFGQGTRLTVV.

J is TRBJ2-5 and V is TRBV19, with 10 nucleotides matching TRBD1. CDR1 is LNHDA and CDR2 is SQIVND in the germline V gene (reference sequence). This CDR3 comprises 14 residues. The J segment lost 4 bases and the V segment lost 5 bases, leaving 4 bases of the junction unmatched. This chain's CDR3 is CASSFDRGRETQYF. The CDR3 DNA reads TGTGCCAGTAGTTTCGACAGGGGGCGAGAGACCCAGTACTTC.

The CDR3 DNA sequence: TGTGCCAGCAGCGGGCTTGGCAGGGTTGGCAATCAGCCCCAGCATTTT. Its translation: CASSGLGRVGNQPQHF. The V gene is TRBV7-2, the J gene TRBJ1-5, with a possible D match to TRBD1 (5 bases). V lost 5 bases and J lost 2, with 16 bases in between. Looked up from germline, CDR1 is SGHTA and CDR2 is FQGNSA. The CDR3 runs to 16 residues.

The chain recombines TRBV30 with TRBJ2-7; TRBD2 is a possible D gene (5 bases). Between the trimmed V and J ends, which lost 3 bases and 1 base, there was a span of 16 bases. This CDR3 comprises 15 residues. Germline V gene data show CDR1 as GTSNPN and CDR2 as SVGIG (reference sequence). DNA of the CDR3: TGTGCCTGGAGCCGAGGACTGAGCGATTCCTACGAGCAGTACTTC. It codes for CAWSRGLSDSYEQYF. The full variable domain, completed using reference TRBV30 and TRBJ2-7, is SQTIHQWPATLVQPVGSPLSLECTVEGTSNPNLYWYRQAAGRGLQLLFYSVGIGQISSEVPQNLSASRPQDRQFILSSKKLLLSDSGFYLCAWSRGLSDSYEQYFGPGTRLTVT.

This clone was detected only once. The chain carries TRBV30 and TRBJ1-4; no definite D call. This CDR3 has 12 amino acids. V was clipped by 2 bases and J by 5 bases, with 6 bases between them. CDR1 GTSNPN and CDR2 SVGIG come from the germline V gene (reference sequence). This CDR3 is CAWSRRNEKLFF. CDR3 sequence (DNA): TGTGCCTGGAGTCGGCGAAATGAAAAACTGTTTTTT.

This chain uses TRBV18 with TRBJ2-3; D is ambiguous. V was cut by 3 bases and J by 4 bases, with 5 bases left in between. This CDR3 region has 12 residues. CDR1 is KGHSH, CDR2 LQKENI, per germline. CDR3 region: CASSPDADTQYF. The CDR3 bases are TGTGCCAGCTCACCGGATGCAGATACGCAGTATTTT.

The chain combines TRBV6-5 with TRBJ1-1; D is uncertain. V lost 2 bases and J lost 9, with 10 bases in between. The CDR3 totals 12 residues. CDR1 is MNHEY and CDR2 is SVGAGI in the germline V gene. CDR3 in amino acids: CASSYEARQAFF. In DNA, the CDR3 is TGTGCCAGCAGTTACGAGGCCAGACAAGCTTTCTTT.

The V and J genes are TRBV30 and TRBJ2-7; D remains ambiguous. The length of the CDR3 is 13 residues. The V gene lost 4 bases and the J gene lost 4 bases, with 14 bases spanning the gap. The germline gives CDR1 GTSNPN, CDR2 SVGIG (reference sequence). The CDR3 nucleotides read TGTGCCTGGAAACCTCCACCCCTTTACGAGCAGTACTTC. This codes for CAWKPPPLYEQYF.

The chain couples TRBV5-1 to TRBJ2-7, with TRBD1 matching over 10 bases. After removal of 3 bases from V and 5 bases from J, the junction contained 8 bases not matched to a gene. Germline CDR1 and CDR2: SGHRS and YFSETQ. The CDR3 is made up of 15 amino acids. The CDR3 region is CASSSPGQGFHEQYF. In DNA form, the CDR3 reads TGCGCCAGCAGCTCACCGGGACAGGGGTTCCACGAGCAGTACTTC.

J is TRBJ1-1 and V is TRBV29-1; a possible D gene is TRBD1 (5 bases). The germline V and J ends were trimmed by 4 bases and 1 base, with 13 bases remaining between them. Per germline, CDR1 SQVTM and CDR2 ANQGSEA. The CDR3 loop spans 14 amino acids. The CDR3 region has the DNA TGCAGCGTTGTCGGCGGGGGTGGGAACACTGAAGCTTTCTTT. Its protein is CSVVGGGGNTEAFF.

This chain connects TRBV6-5 to TRBJ1-1; D is unresolved. With 6 bases removed from V and 8 bases from J, the gap between germline ends came to 10 bases. Germline V gene data show CDR1 as MNHEY and CDR2 as SVGAGI. CDR3 length: 11 residues. The CDR3 protein is CASRWQSEAFF. DNA of the CDR3: TGTGCCAGCAGGTGGCAGAGCGAAGCTTTCTTT.

The V gene is TRBV5-6, the J gene TRBJ1-1; unclear D gene. This CDR3 has 15 amino acids. Trimming pared 3 bases from V and 2 bases from J, leaving 14 bases between. Germline V gene sequence: CDR1 SGHDT, CDR2 YYEEEE. The CDR3 protein is CASSSGGRLNTEAFF. The CDR3 DNA is TGTGCCAGCAGCTCGGGTGGACGATTAAACACTGAAGCTTTCTTT.